This T cell receptor beta chain was sequenced in a study of cytomegalovirus exposure and HLA in healthy donors. Study-wide context: For the 300 to 400 genotyped donors, over 80% fell within the Caucasian-associated ancestry cluster.

In the case of this clone: What it recognizes is unknown.

General study results and limits: A likely sequencing artifact accounted for one observed cluster of highly shared sequence variants.

PCR primers comprised 60 Vbeta and 13 Jbeta primers. Source study methods: Among the unique TCR beta chains that a later analysis counted, about 85 million in all, about 11 million were shared. Assay: immunoSEQ multiplex PCR; the TCRdb copy retains only in-frame clones and omits some. V and J calls and clone size follow that table, whereas D and trimming were derived from the DNA. The table lists 150,000 or so clones, about 80% of them singletons. Donors showed nominal health when sampled, although they likely had unrecorded immune exposures. The CDR3 contains 13 residues. V shed 0 bases and J shed 5 bases, with 6 bases lying between them. Germline V gene data show CDR1 as SGHDT and CDR2 as YYEEEE.

The genes are TRBV5-6 and TRBJ1-5; TRBD1 is a possible D gene (6 bases). Sequenced: PBMCs. The receptor's source is a male donor in good health and CMV-seronegative. The CDR3 here is CASSLDRDQPQHF. CDR3 coding DNA: TGTGCCAGCAGCTTGGACAGGGATCAGCCCCAGCATTTT.